Below, 5 T cell receptor beta chains from the same sample are listed, as sequenced in a study of human T cells and chemical hapten exposure. The time point denotes: pre-sensitization, week 0. Noted treatment: therapeutic diphenylcyclopropenone sensitization with weekly scalp DPC. From the RACE reads, TCRdb called clonotypes with MiXCR, one entry per CDR3 protein. Of about 120,000 distinct CDR3 sequences listed, 13% are singletons. The sequencing used whole blood, collected in connection with sensitization to the hapten diphenylcyclopropenone (DPC). Every receptor here comes from a young woman with alopecia areata. Some clones in this sample may be carry-over from other donors' samples.

The genes are TRBV30 and TRBJ1-1; D remains unclear. Germline lookup yields CDR1 GTSNPN and CDR2 SVGIG (reference sequence). Trimming left V 2 bases short and J 1 base short, with 11 bases between. This CDR3 has 14 amino acids. CDR3 DNA sequence: TGTGCCTGGAGTCCCGGGTGGGCGAACACTGAAGCTTTCTTT. It codes for CAWSPGWANTEAFF.

The chain carries TRBV13 and TRBJ2-1, with TRBD1 identical over 9 bases. CDR1 and CDR2 (germline): PRHDT, FYEKMQ (reference sequence). The V and J ends lost 5 bases and 1 base, in that order; junction bases with no gene match: 6. CDR3 length: 16 residues. CDR3 bases: TGTGCCAGCAGCCCACAGGGGGCAAGTTCCTACAATGAGCAGTTCTTC. Translated, it gives CASSPQGASSYNEQFF. Based on the CDR3 plus reference TRBV13 and TRBJ2-1, the full variable domain is AAGVIQSPRHLIKEKRETATLKCYPIPRHDTVYWYQQGPGQDPQFLISFYEKMQSDKGSIPDRFSAQQFSDYHSELNMSSLELGDSALYFCASSPQGASSYNEQFFGPGTRLTVL.

There are a few counts of this clonotype. The rearrangement uses TRBV18 and TRBJ2-1; a weak D match, TRBD2 (5 bases). Germline lookup yields CDR1 KGHSH and CDR2 LQKENI. CDR3 size: 15 residues. V shed 2 bases and J shed 6 bases, with 14 bases lying between them. CDR3 coding DNA: TGTGCCAGCTCACCAGTGGCCCTAGCAGGCAATGAGCAGTTCTTC. Its translation is CASSPVALAGNEQFF.

This clonotype occurred a few times. The chain links TRBV7-9 to TRBJ2-3, with 7 bases aligning to TRBD1. This CDR3 has 13 residues. The V gene end was trimmed by 7 bases and the J gene end by 5 bases; junction bases not matched to a gene: 6. Per germline, CDR1 SEHNR and CDR2 FQNEAQ (reference sequence). The CDR3 region is CASTTGVGDTQYF. CDR3 bases: TGTGCCAGCACTACAGGGGTGGGAGATACGCAGTATTTT.

The V gene is TRBV18, the J gene TRBJ2-5, with D unclear. V lost 5 bases, J lost 1 base, and 8 bases lay in between. Germline V gene lookup returns CDR1 KGHSH and CDR2 LQKENI. The CDR3 covers 13 residues. The CDR3 DNA follows: TGTGCCAGCTCAGGACCAAGCCAAGAGACCCAGTACTTC. Its translation: CASSGPSQETQYF. Full variable domain (missing parts from reference TRBV18 and TRBJ2-5): NAGVMQNPRHLVRRRGQEARLRCSPMKGHSHVYWYRQLPEEGLKFMVYLQKENIIDESGMPKERFSAEFPKEGPSILRIQQVVRGDSAAYFCASSGPSQETQYFGPGTRLLVL.